Described below is a single T cell receptor beta chain sequence and its context. Its antigen is not known. The sample originates from a study of graft-versus-host responses after intestinal transplantation. The V gene's germline CDR1 is MNHEY and CDR2 SVGAGI. The CDR3 covers 14 residues. The junction had 10 bases not matched to a gene; V was cut back by 3 bases and J by 10 bases. Using immunoSEQ multiplex PCR, the repertoire was profiled, and TCRdb retains in-frame clones only, with some absent. This table holds fewer than 95,000 clones, about 94% found once. This sample comprised unstimulated CD4+ T cells sorted from spleen or lymph node cells, obtained before transplant. The chain recombines TRBV6-5 with TRBJ1-1, with TRBD1 identical over 8 bases. The source is a human donor who was the organ donor for an intestinal transplant. The CDR3 reads CASSYLQGGIGAFF. For the CDR3, the DNA is TGTGCCAGCAGTTATTTACAGGGGGGTATAGGAGCTTTCTTT.